The 20 T cell receptor beta chains below all came from one sample that was sequenced in a study of identical twins (TCRdb year 2016). Library prep was done by 5' RACE. Sequencing was performed on an Illumina HiSeq 2000. The public reads were run again by TCRdb, first through fastp at Q25 and then through MiXCR, and only productive beta chains were kept. CDR3 protein duplicates are merged, each entry listing the most common genes and DNA. Recorded for this sample are around 250,000 distinct CDR3 sequences; about 8.3% of them occurred a single time. The top ten clonotypes cover less than 4% of the sample. In addition, the sample was reused for a study of yellow fever vaccine responses in identical twins.

The sequenced material came from CD8+ T cells sorted from blood. These receptors originate from a woman aged 18-29 years in good health.

A few counts support this clonotype. V gene TRBV2 combines with J gene TRBJ2-7, with D uncertain. Trimming left V 7 bases short and J 0 bases short, with 10 bases between. The V gene's germline CDR1 is SNHLY and CDR2 FYNNEI. This CDR3 region has 13 residues. The DNA of the CDR3 is TGTGCCAGCATGGAACTCCTCTCCTACGAGCAGTACTTC. Amino acids: CASMELLSYEQYF. Variable domain in full (rest from reference TRBV2 and TRBJ2-7): EPEVTQTPSHQVTQMGQEVILRCVPISNHLYFYWYRQILGQKVEFLVSFYNNEISEKSEIFDDQFSVERPDGSNFTLKIRSTKLEDSAMYFCASMELLSYEQYFGPGTRLTVT.

The chain has TRBV21-1 and TRBJ2-7; the D call TRBD1 from the table was never checked on the DNA. TRBV21-1 constitutes a pseudogene. CDR3 length equals 15 residues. CDR3 loop: CASSKGRQGAGEQYF. The CDR3 region has the DNA TGTGCCAGCAGCAAAGGAAGGCAGGGGGCAGGTGAGCAGTACTTC.

In this sample, this clonotype turned up a few times. J is TRBJ2-7 and V is TRBV10-3; the D gene is possibly TRBD1 (5 bases). CDR1 ENHRY and CDR2 SYGVKD come from the germline V gene. With 2 bases removed from V and 4 bases from J, the gap between germline ends came to 12 bases. The CDR3 sequence is 14 residues long. CDR3: CAISEGVRGYEQYF. Written as DNA, the CDR3 is TGTGCCATCAGTGAGGGAGTTAGGGGATACGAGCAGTACTTC.

This clonotype was found many times. The J gene is TRBJ2-3, the V gene TRBV6-5, with TRBD1 identical over 7 bases. The germline V gene has CDR1 MNHEY and CDR2 SVGAGI. The J segment lost 1 base and the V segment lost 2 bases, leaving 6 bases of the junction unmatched. The CDR3 is made up of 16 amino acids. The CDR3: CASSYETGARTDTQYF. The CDR3 region has the DNA TGTGCCAGCAGTTACGAAACAGGGGCTCGCACAGATACGCAGTATTTT.

The table lists this clonotype with many counts. The CDR3 spells CATSGAVSPYEQYF. The CDR3 DNA follows: TGTGCCACCAGTGGGGCAGTATCACCATACGAGCAGTACTTC. This rearrangement joins TRBV24-1 to TRBJ2-7; D is unresolved. Trimming shortened V by 5 bases and J by 4 bases, and 14 bases separated the two germline ends. Looked up from germline, CDR1 is KGHDR and CDR2 is SFDVKD. The CDR3 extends over 14 amino acids.

The V and J genes are TRBV10-3 and TRBJ2-7, with 8 nucleotides matching TRBD1. The CDR3 extends over 15 amino acids. The V and J ends lost 1 base and 5 bases, in that order; junction bases with no gene match: 7. Germline lookup yields CDR1 ENHRY and CDR2 SYGVKD. CDR3 coding DNA: TGTGCCATCAGTGAGTTGGGGACAGGTATCCACGAGCAGTACTTC. Encoded protein: CAISELGTGIHEQYF.

This clonotype showed up many times. This chain joins TRBV7-9 and TRBJ2-1; perhaps TRBD2 as D (6 bases). Germline V gene sequence: CDR1 SEHNR, CDR2 FQNEAQ (reference sequence). The CDR3 has 15 amino acids. Trimming cost V 6 bases and J 3 bases, with 15 bases left between them. The DNA of the CDR3 is TGTGCCAGCAGACCCCCCGGGACTTTCTACAATGAGCAGTTCTTC. Encoded protein: CASRPPGTFYNEQFF.

This clonotype was seen more than once but under ten times. Germline is not matched at one junction end, which may reflect a read error. The rearrangement links TRBV7-2 to TRBJ2-1; no reliable D call. This CDR3 contains 12 residues. The germline gives CDR1 SGHTA, CDR2 FQGNSA. The CDR3 reads CDSSLNPNEQFF. The CDR3 nucleotides are TGTGACAGCAGCTTGAATCCCAATGAGCAGTTCTTC.

The V and J genes are TRBV7-3 and TRBJ1-1; D possibly corresponds to TRBD1 (5 bases). Trimming left V 2 bases short and J 9 bases short, with 13 bases between. CDR1 is SGHTA, CDR2 FQGTGA, per germline. The CDR3 is 13 residues long. The CDR3 nucleotides read TGTGCCAGCAGCTTATTATCGGGGGAGAAAGCTTTCTTT. Its protein product is CASSLLSGEKAFF.

Many counts were recorded for this clonotype. The rearrangement uses TRBV29-1 and TRBJ2-1; the D is unclear. Trimming stripped 7 bases from V and 0 bases from J, with 4 bases between. Germline V gives CDR1 SQVTM, CDR2 ANQGSEA. This CDR3 comprises 11 residues. CDR3 sequence reads: CSANSYNEQFF. In nucleotides, the CDR3 is TGCAGCGCCAACTCCTACAATGAGCAGTTCTTC.

In its sample, this clonotype was seen many times. V usage is TRBV20-1 and J usage is TRBJ2-3; D is unclear. This CDR3 region has 14 residues. Germline V lookup: CDR1 DFQATT, CDR2 SNEGSKA (reference sequence). V was cut by 6 bases and J by 5 bases, with 18 bases left in between. The CDR3 DNA is TGCAGTGCATCCCCGGAGCAGACCGAAGATACGCAGTATTTT. It encodes CSASPEQTEDTQYF.

This clonotype has just a few counts. The CDR3 reads CATGVARDYTF. The CDR3 DNA reads TGTGCCACCGGGGTGGCGCGCGACTACACCTTC. This chain uses TRBV15 with TRBJ1-2, with no clear D. This CDR3 has 11 amino acids. The germline V gene encodes CDR1 LNHNV and CDR2 YYDKDF (reference sequence). V lost 8 bases and J 10 bases, leaving 14 bases between the germline ends.

This clonotype was counted at least ten times. The rearrangement links TRBV6-4 to TRBJ2-2; D may be TRBD2 (5 bases). CDR1 and CDR2 (germline): MRHNA, SNTAGT. The V end lost 6 bases, the J end lost 2 bases, and 13 bases lay between the germline ends. The CDR3 runs 15 residues. The CDR3 nucleotides read TGTGCCAGCAGCCCCGGGATACTAAACACCGGGGAGCTGTTTTTT. As protein: CASSPGILNTGELFF.

This clonotype was seen only a few times. This chain connects TRBV18 to TRBJ2-7; 11 nucleotides align to TRBD1. Germline V gene sequence: CDR1 KGHSH, CDR2 LQKENI. The length of the CDR3 is 18 residues. V gave up 4 bases and J gave up 3 bases; unmatched junction bases: 14. CDR3 DNA sequence: TGTGCCAGCTCACTCACGGACAGGGGGCTCCAGTTTGGCTACGAGCAGTACTTC. This sequence encodes CASSLTDRGLQFGYEQYF.

This clonotype showed up many times. This chain connects TRBV4-3 to TRBJ1-2; 8 nucleotides agree with TRBD1. The CDR3 extends over 15 amino acids. The V gene's germline CDR1 is LGHNA and CDR2 YSLEER. Unmatched junction bases numbered 5, after V lost 1 base and J lost 4 bases. The CDR3 DNA is TGCGCCAGCAGCCAAGTTCCGGGACAGGCCTATGGCTACACCTTC. Its protein is CASSQVPGQAYGYTF.

This clonotype was counted between two and nine times. The rearrangement links TRBV4-1 to TRBJ1-1; no firm D call. V dropped 1 base and J dropped 4 bases, with 10 bases sitting between them. Germline CDR1 MGHRA, CDR2 YSYEKL. CDR3 length equals 14 residues. The CDR3 bases are TGCGCCAGCAGCCAAGGCGGGATTGGCACTGAAGCTTTCTTT. Its protein product is CASSQGGIGTEAFF.

This clonotype appeared many times. The chain links TRBV5-1 to TRBJ2-4; tentatively, D is TRBD2 (6 bases). The V gene's germline CDR1 is SGHRS and CDR2 YFSETQ. The CDR3 contains 15 residues. With 0 bases removed from V and 1 base from J, the gap between germline ends came to 8 bases. CDR3 DNA: TGCGCCAGCAGCTTGGATCTAGCGGCCAAAAACATTCAGTACTTC. Its protein product is CASSLDLAAKNIQYF.

This chain joins TRBV7-2 and TRBJ2-7; tentative D call: TRBD2 (5 bases). Per germline, CDR1 SGHTA and CDR2 FQGNSA. The germline V and J ends were trimmed by 5 bases and 1 base, with 9 bases remaining between them. This CDR3 is 13 amino acids long. In nucleotides, the CDR3 is TGTGCCAGCAGCGAGGGCAGGTCCTACGAGCAGTACTTC. Protein: CASSEGRSYEQYF. Full variable domain (missing parts from reference TRBV7-2 and TRBJ2-7): GAGVSQSPSNKVTEKGKDVELRCDPISGHTALYWYRQSLGQGLEFLIYFQGNSAPDKSGLPSDRFSAERTGGSVSTLTIQRTQQEDSAVYLCASSEGRSYEQYFGPGTRLTVT.

The chain couples TRBV9 to TRBJ2-7; possibly TRBD2 for D (5 bases). The V end was cut by 6 bases, the J end by 3 bases, with 28 bases between. The germline CDR1 and CDR2 sequences are SGDLS and YYNGEE. This CDR3 spans 18 amino acids. CDR3 sequence (DNA): TGTGCCAGCACCCCCGCGGGTTGGCAAGAGTTTCCCAGCTACGAGCAGTACTTC. It specifies CASTPAGWQEFPSYEQYF.

The CDR3, as DNA: TGTGCCAGCAGCCCGGAAAAATACTGCGAGCAGTACTTC. Its protein product is CASSPEKYCEQYF. This chain uses TRBV7-9 with TRBJ2-7; D remains unclear. CDR1 is SEHNR and CDR2 is FQNEAQ in the germline V gene (reference sequence). V was cut by 5 bases and J by 6 bases, with 14 bases left in between. This CDR3 has 13 amino acids.